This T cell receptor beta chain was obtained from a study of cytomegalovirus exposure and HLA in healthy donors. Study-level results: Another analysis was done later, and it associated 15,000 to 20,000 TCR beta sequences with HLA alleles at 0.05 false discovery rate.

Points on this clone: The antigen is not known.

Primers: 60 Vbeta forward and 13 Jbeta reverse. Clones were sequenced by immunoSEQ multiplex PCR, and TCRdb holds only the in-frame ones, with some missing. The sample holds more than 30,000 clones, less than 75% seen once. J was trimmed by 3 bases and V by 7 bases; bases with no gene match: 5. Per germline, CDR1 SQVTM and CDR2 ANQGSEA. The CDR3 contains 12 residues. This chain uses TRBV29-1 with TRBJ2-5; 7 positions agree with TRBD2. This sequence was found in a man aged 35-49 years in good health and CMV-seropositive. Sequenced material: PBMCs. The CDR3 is CSAVGLEETQYF. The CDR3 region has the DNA TGCAGCGCTGTAGGACTAGAAGAGACCCAGTACTTC.